The 20 T cell receptor beta chains reported below all come from one sample, sequenced in a study of blood T cell repertoires in COVID-19. Assay: immunoSEQ multiplex PCR; the TCRdb copy retains only in-frame clones and omits some. The top ten clones hold 15% to 25% of a sample with approximately 59,000 clones, 89% of them seen once. Sample: peripheral blood. All receptors derive from a human donor in a cohort sampled during active COVID-19.

The chain recombines TRBV27 with TRBJ2-3, with a weak D call TRBD1 (6 bases). Trimming stripped 2 bases from V and 0 bases from J, with 15 bases between. This CDR3 spans 17 amino acids. The germline CDR1 and CDR2 sequences are MNHEY and SMNVEV (reference sequence). CDR3 amino acids: CASSLRPFGQSTDTQYF. The CDR3 DNA reads as TGTGCCAGCAGTTTACGGCCCTTTGGACAGAGCACAGATACGCAGTATTTT.

This clone was recorded only once. J is TRBJ1-5 and V is TRBV6-2 or TRBV6-3, with a tentative D call TRBD1 (6 bases). Germline CDR1 reads MNHEY; CDR2 reads SVGEGT. The CDR3 runs to 16 residues. V was cut by 2 bases and J by 5 bases, with 16 bases left in between. For the CDR3, the DNA is TGTGCCAGCAGTTACAGAACGACCACAGGGCATCAGCCCCAGCATTTT. Translated: CASSYRTTTGHQPQHF.

The V gene is TRBV30, the J gene TRBJ2-6; perhaps TRBD1 as D (6 bases). CDR3 length: 20 residues. Germline lookup yields CDR1 GTSNPN and CDR2 SVGIG (reference sequence). The V gene lost 5 bases and the J gene lost 0 bases, with 26 bases spanning the gap. CDR3 region: CAWGRGVYRAEYSGANVLTF. The DNA of the CDR3 is TGTGCCTGGGGGCGAGGGGTGTACAGGGCAGAATACTCTGGGGCCAACGTCCTGACTTTC.

The chain is built from TRBV7-2 and TRBJ1-2; TRBD1 is a possible D gene (5 bases). The CDR3 contains 12 residues. Trimming pared 5 bases from V and 8 bases from J, leaving 12 bases between. Germline V gene lookup returns CDR1 SGHTA and CDR2 FQGNSA. The CDR3 bases are TGTGCCAGCAGCCGGTCGGGGGGAGGCTACACCTTC. Translation gives CASSRSGGGYTF.

This clone was found a few times. The chain combines TRBV7-9 with TRBJ2-7, with D possibly matching TRBD2 (5 bases). Germline CDR1 SEHNR, CDR2 FQNEAQ (reference sequence). V dropped 1 base and J dropped 0 bases, with 10 bases sitting between them. CDR3 size: 15 residues. CDR3 loop: CASSLVRGLSYEQYF. The CDR3 region has the DNA TGTGCCAGCAGCTTAGTCCGGGGTCTCTCCTACGAGCAGTACTTC.

J is TRBJ1-2 and V is TRBV19; D uncertain. V lost 2 bases and J lost 8, with 15 bases in between. The V gene's germline CDR1 is LNHDA and CDR2 SQIVND (reference sequence). The CDR3 runs to 14 residues. The CDR3 region has the DNA TGTGCCAGTAGTATAATAGGGAGTCTTAGGGGCTACACCTTC. Its translation: CASSIIGSLRGYTF. Drawing the rest from reference TRBV19 and TRBJ1-2, the complete variable domain is DGGITQSPKYLFRKEGQNVTLSCEQNLNHDAMYWYRQDPGQGLRLIYYSQIVNDFQKGDIAEGYSVSREKKESFPLTVTSAQKNPTAFYLCASSIIGSLRGYTFGSGTRLTVV.

The CDR3 DNA reads TGTGCCAGCAGCTCGGAGACAGGGGCGGTCTACGAGCAGTACTTC. It translates to CASSSETGAVYEQYF. V is TRBV7-9 and J is TRBJ2-7, with 8 bases lining up with TRBD1. Germline CDR1 and CDR2: SEHNR and FQNEAQ (reference sequence). Trimming removed 4 bases from V and 3 bases from J; junction bases left unmatched: 8. The CDR3 extends over 15 amino acids.

The V call is TRBV6-2 or TRBV6-3, the J call TRBJ1-5; 7 bases agree with TRBD1. V lost 2 bases and J lost 6; bases outside the gene matches: 7. Germline V gene lookup returns CDR1 MNHEY and CDR2 SVGEGT. This CDR3 region has 15 residues. CDR3: CASSYQGGFGQPQHF. CDR3 nucleotide sequence: TGTGCCAGCAGTTACCAGGGGGGTTTCGGTCAGCCCCAGCATTTT.

V gene TRBV27 combines with J gene TRBJ2-7, with D perhaps matching TRBD1 (6 bases). Trimming pared 3 bases from V and 2 bases from J, leaving 14 bases between. CDR1 is MNHEY, CDR2 SMNVEV, per germline (reference sequence). The CDR3 covers 15 residues. The CDR3, as DNA: TGTGCCAGCAGTTTCGCCAGGGGTCAGGCCTACGAGCAGTACTTC. This sequence encodes CASSFARGQAYEQYF.

The rearrangement links TRBV6-5 to TRBJ2-2; no clear D gene. The ends were cut back, 6 bases at V and 5 bases at J, with 13 bases in the middle. CDR1 is MNHEY and CDR2 is SVGAGI in the germline V gene. This CDR3 region has 14 residues. CDR3 sequence reads: CASRSYRWTGELFF. The CDR3 region has the DNA TGTGCCAGCAGGTCGTACCGGTGGACCGGGGAGCTGTTTTTT.

The chain has TRBV7-2 and TRBJ2-3; 7 bases are a match to TRBD1. CDR1 is SGHTA, CDR2 FQGNSA, per germline. Trimming removed 1 base from V and 0 bases from J; junction bases left unmatched: 4. The CDR3 consists of 16 residues. The chain's CDR3 is CASSLGTGSSTDTQYF. CDR3 bases: TGTGCCAGCAGCTTAGGGACAGGAAGCAGCACAGATACGCAGTATTTT.

The chain is built from TRBV19 and TRBJ2-7; 10 bases agree with TRBD1. The trim removed 3 bases at V and 4 bases at J, leaving 3 bases unmatched. The CDR3 has 14 amino acids. Per the germline V gene, CDR1 is LNHDA and CDR2 is SQIVND (reference sequence). The CDR3 DNA reads TGTGCCAGTAGTATCGACAGGGGGCCGTACGAGCAGTACTTC. Translated: CASSIDRGPYEQYF.

This clone was observed a single time. V usage is TRBV13 and J usage is TRBJ2-2; 9 bases align to TRBD2. The germline gives CDR1 PRHDT, CDR2 FYEKMQ (reference sequence). This CDR3 comprises 17 residues. V trimming: 6 bases; J trimming: 3 bases; junction bases outside the gene matches: 11. Here the CDR3 reads CASRAPAGGEDTGELFF. CDR3 bases: TGTGCCAGCAGAGCTCCTGCGGGGGGGGAGGACACCGGGGAGCTGTTTTTT.

The rearrangement joins TRBV6-1 to TRBJ1-1, with D perhaps matching TRBD1 (6 bases). CDR3 length: 17 amino acids. Between the trimmed V and J ends, which lost 4 bases and 1 base, there was a span of 19 bases. Germline-derived CDR1 and CDR2 are MNHNS and SASEGT. This CDR3 reads CASSAPPTGTQNTEAFF. The DNA for the CDR3 is TGTGCCAGCAGTGCACCACCCACCGGGACACAGAACACTGAAGCTTTCTTT.

The chain combines TRBV19 with TRBJ1-1; TRBD1 matches at 9 bases. CDR1 is LNHDA, CDR2 SQIVND, per germline (reference sequence). The CDR3 contains 15 residues. V was clipped by 5 bases and J by 2 bases; unmatched bases: 6. For the CDR3, the DNA is TGTGCCAGTAGTGCCGGACAGGGGAGAAACACTGAAGCTTTCTTT. It encodes CASSAGQGRNTEAFF.

As concerns this clone: A junction end diverges from the germline sequence, so it may reflect a read error. The genes are TRBV2 and TRBJ1-6, with 7 bases that match TRBD1. Germline values: CDR1 SNHLY, CDR2 FYNNEI. This CDR3 spans 12 amino acids. The CDR3 here is CASSDSWTGLTF. CDR3 nucleotide sequence: TGTGCCAGCAGTGATAGTTGGACAGGACTCACCTTT.

The genes are TRBV18 and TRBJ1-1; weak D call: TRBD1 (6 bases). With 2 bases removed from V and 1 base from J, the gap between germline ends came to 8 bases. The germline V gene encodes CDR1 KGHSH and CDR2 LQKENI. The CDR3 runs 14 residues. The CDR3 bases are TGTGCCAGCTCACCAACGGGACAGAACACTGAAGCTTTCTTT. Protein sequence: CASSPTGQNTEAFF.

The table lists this clone with a count of one. The genes are TRBV29-1 and TRBJ1-4; perhaps TRBD1 as D (6 bases). V shed 6 bases and J shed 8 bases, with 16 bases lying between them. Germline V gene sequence: CDR1 SQVTM, CDR2 ANQGSEA. The CDR3 has 13 amino acids. CDR3 DNA sequence: TGCAGCGTCGGGGGGCTTTCGGGAGAAAAACTGTTTTTT. Its protein product is CSVGGLSGEKLFF. Together with reference TRBV29-1 and TRBJ1-4, the CDR3 gives the full variable domain: SAVISQKPSRDICQRGTSLTIQCQVDSQVTMMFWYRQQPGQSLTLIATANQGSEATYESGFVIDKFPISRPNLTFSTLTVSNMSPEDSSIYLCSVGGLSGEKLFFGSGTQLSVL.

This rearrangement joins TRBV6-2 or TRBV6-3 to TRBJ2-5; D may be TRBD1 (6 bases). The germline V gene has CDR1 MNHEY and CDR2 SVGEGT. V shed 4 bases and J shed 5 bases, with 14 bases lying between them. The length of the CDR3 is 14 residues. The CDR3 protein is CASSSTGQGETQYF. Here the CDR3 DNA reads TGTGCCAGCAGTTCCACAGGGCAGGGGGAGACCCAGTACTTC.

CDR3 amino acids: CASSLDPGSYEQYF. DNA for the CDR3: TGTGCCAGCAGCTTAGATCCGGGGTCATACGAGCAGTACTTC. The V call is TRBV7-2, the J call TRBJ2-7; perhaps TRBD2 as D (5 bases). Between the trimmed V and J ends, which lost 1 base and 4 bases, there was a span of 11 bases. The CDR3 length is 14 residues. Per germline, CDR1 SGHTA and CDR2 FQGNSA.